The clone carrying this TCR beta chain was observed at least ten times. The antigen is unknown. The data derive from a study of CD8 T cells in ankylosing spondylitis. Whole-study results and caveats: Seemingly characteristic of ankylosing spondylitis blood was a TCR beta motif consisting of about 8 highly homologous variants. Matched ankylosing spondylitis synovial fluid reportedly showed significant enrichment of disease-linked clones. A number of the motif variants had already been described in reactive arthritis synovial fluid and blood. Disease-associated clonotypes exhibited CD8+ identity and were relatively infrequent in peripheral blood.

Quantitative 5'-RACE with molecular barcodes generated TCR beta libraries. TCRdb fed the 5' RACE reads into MiXCR, producing one record per CDR3 protein. The table includes under 950,000 distinct CDR3 sequences, under 20% detected once. Germline CDR1 is SNHLY and CDR2 is FYNNEI. The CDR3 runs to 15 residues. Trimming stripped 9 bases from V and 1 base from J, with 15 bases between. The receptor was isolated from a male donor with ankylosing spondylitis. The chain links TRBV2 to TRBJ2-2; TRBD1 or TRBD2 may be the D gene (6 bases each). Material: blood, either unsorted or a sorted T cell fraction (not recorded which). The CDR3 is CARTGTSMNTGELFF. The CDR3, as DNA: TGTGCCAGAACAGGGACTTCTATGAACACCGGGGAGCTGTTTTTT.